The 10 T cell receptor beta chains below all came from one sample that was sequenced in a study of regulatory T cells in long-lasting Graves disease. The time point here: persistent/refractory GD, antithyroid drugs over 5 years with positive TRAb. Isolated PBMC RNA provided the starting material for the TCR library. Through Arm-PCR of CDR3 regions and iRepertoire HTBI primers, TCR beta libraries were built. A single record per CDR3 protein comes from TCRdb applying MiXCR to the multiplex PCR reads. The data contain some 440,000 distinct CDR3 sequences, less than 25% of them singletons. This specimen consisted of peripheral blood mononuclear cells (PBMCs), obtained when the disease was refractory, from a patient treated with antithyroid drugs. These receptors came from a female donor with Graves disease.

This clonotype was counted ten times or more. This chain connects TRBV11-2 to TRBJ2-5, with D perhaps matching TRBD1 or TRBD2 (5 bases each). There are 14 residues in the CDR3. Germline V gene lookup returns CDR1 SGHAT and CDR2 FQNNGV. V was clipped by 4 bases and J by 6 bases, with 15 bases between them. The CDR3 sequence is CASSYPGADQTQYF. The CDR3 DNA follows: TGTGCCAGCAGCTACCCCGGGGCCGACCAGACCCAGTACTTC.

V and J are TRBV19 and TRBJ2-2; 7 bases match TRBD1. CDR3 size: 16 residues. J gave up 4 bases and V 3 bases, and 8 bases lay outside the gene matches. The germline V gene has CDR1 LNHDA and CDR2 SQIVND (reference sequence). Written as DNA, the CDR3 is TGTGCCAGTAGTATCGTCCAGGGGGTAGGCACCGGGGAGCTGTTTTTT. This sequence encodes CASSIVQGVGTGELFF.

This clonotype was counted only a few times. This rearrangement joins TRBV29-1 to TRBJ2-2; TRBD2 matches 7 bases. V was clipped by 4 bases and J by 5 bases; unmatched bases: 10. The CDR3 extends over 15 amino acids. Germline assignment: CDR1 SQVTM and CDR2 ANQGSEA. CDR3 bases: TGCAGCGTTGCGGTGGGGAGCGGGATGACCGGGGAGCTGTTTTTT. Amino acid sequence: CSVAVGSGMTGELFF.

This clonotype was detected only a few times. V is TRBV5-1 and J is TRBJ2-2; 11 bases line up with TRBD1. The CDR3 runs 18 residues. V lost 3 bases and J lost 0; bases outside the gene matches: 7. Germline CDR1 reads SGHRS; CDR2 reads YFSETQ. The CDR3 DNA reads as TGCGCCAGCAGCTCCGCCGGGACAGGGGGTGCGAACACCGGGGAGCTGTTTTTT. Its translation is CASSSAGTGGANTGELFF.

This clonotype was seen at least ten times. CDR3 DNA sequence: TGTGCCAGCAGTTACTCGAGATCGGTCAGCAATCAGCCCCAGCATTTT. Translated, it gives CASSYSRSVSNQPQHF. J is TRBJ1-5 and V is TRBV6-5; D gene ambiguous. Trimming left V 0 bases short and J 1 base short, with 10 bases between. This CDR3 region has 16 residues. Germline CDR1 and CDR2: MNHEY and SVGAGI.

This clonotype was seen many times. The chain carries TRBV20-1 and TRBJ1-5; 7 positions match TRBD1. The CDR3 runs 16 residues. Germline CDR1 is DFQATT and CDR2 is SNEGSKA (reference sequence). V shed 6 bases, J shed 5 bases, and the junction held 16 bases outside the gene matches. The CDR3 spells CSADRGTQGSDQPQHF. CDR3 sequence (DNA): TGCAGTGCCGATCGGGGGACACAGGGGAGCGATCAGCCCCAGCATTTT.

This clonotype was seen a few times. The chain combines TRBV6-2 or TRBV6-3 with TRBJ2-7, with TRBD1 matching over 8 bases. This CDR3 has 17 residues. The V segment lost 3 bases and the J segment 2 bases; nucleotides outside the gene matches: 12. CDR1 and CDR2 (germline): MNHEY, SVGEGT. The CDR3 loop reads CASSYGPGGVGTYEQYF. The CDR3 DNA follows: TGTGCCAGCAGTTATGGCCCAGGGGGCGTTGGTACCTACGAGCAGTACTTC.

This clonotype turned up a few times. V is TRBV6-2 or TRBV6-3 and J is TRBJ1-6; TRBD1 is a possible D gene (6 bases). The CDR3 is 18 residues long. Germline assignment: CDR1 MNHEY and CDR2 SVGEGT. Deletions cut 6 bases from V and 6 bases from J, with 24 bases between. Written as DNA, the CDR3 is TGTGCCAGCAGCCGATCGACAGGAACCATCCCCTTTAATTCACCCCTCCACTTT. Translated: CASSRSTGTIPFNSPLHF.

The sample holds a few counts of this clonotype. The chain uses TRBV6-5 and TRBJ2-7; no firm D call. The ends were cut back, 2 bases at V and 9 bases at J, with 8 bases in the middle. Looked up from germline, CDR1 is MNHEY and CDR2 is SVGAGI. The length of the CDR3 is 11 residues. This CDR3 is CASSYNSRQYF. CDR3 DNA sequence: TGTGCCAGCAGTTACAACAGCAGGCAGTACTTC.

The sample holds many counts of this clonotype. The V gene is TRBV27, the J gene TRBJ2-7; TRBD2 aligns across 12 bases. This CDR3 spans 15 amino acids. The V segment lost 4 bases and the J segment 6 bases; nucleotides outside the gene matches: 7. Germline assignment: CDR1 MNHEY and CDR2 SMNVEV (reference sequence). CDR3: CASSYYRGLAGEQYF. CDR3 DNA: TGTGCCAGCAGTTATTACCGGGGACTAGCGGGCGAGCAGTACTTC.